The rows below give T cell receptor beta chains drawn from one sample of a study of shared clonotypes between healthy human individuals. The method was immunoSEQ multiplex PCR; TCRdb's version includes in-frame clones alone and lacks a portion of them. The sample has approximately 2.3 million clones; more than 80% are singletons. Sample: naive CD4+ T cells from PBMCs. Source of these receptors: a man aged 18 to 29 in good health. Some clones in this sample may be carry-over from other donors' samples. CDR3s include the opening cysteine and the closing phenylalanine or tryptophan. D genes are given only for firm matches. Clone size is stated in some rows and not others, as once, few, many or a class when expanded.

abundance: NA; j_gene: TRBJ2-7; d_gene: TRBD1; len: 14; v_gene: TRBV28; CDR3nt: TGTGCCAGCAGTTTATGGGGACAGGGGTACGAGCAGTACTTC; CDR3aa: CASSLWGQGYEQYF
abundance: NA; j_gene: TRBJ1-5; d_gene: NA; len: 14; v_gene: TRBV6-1; CDR3nt: TGTGCCAGCAGTGATAGGGGTTCCAATCAGCCCCAGCATTTT; CDR3aa: CASSDRGSNQPQHF
abundance: NA; j_gene: TRBJ1-6; d_gene: NA; len: 15; v_gene: TRBV7-2; CDR3nt: TGTGCCAGCAGCTTAAGGGCCAGACTTTTGTCACCCCTCCACTTT; CDR3aa: CASSLRARLLSPLHF
abundance: NA; j_gene: TRBJ2-7; d_gene: TRBD2; len: 18; v_gene: TRBV7-2; CDR3nt: TGTGCCAGCAGCTTAGCGGGACTAGCGGGAGTTGGTTCTCGGGAGCAGTACTTC; CDR3aa: CASSLAGLAGVGSREQYF
abundance: NA; j_gene: TRBJ2-1; d_gene: TRBD2; len: 19; v_gene: TRBV14; CDR3nt: TGTGCCAGCAGCCAAAAAAGTCTAGCGGGGCCCTCCTCCTACAATGAGCAGTTCTTC; CDR3aa: CASSQKSLAGPSSYNEQFF
abundance: NA; j_gene: TRBJ1-2; d_gene: NA; len: 15; v_gene: TRBV2; CDR3nt: TGTGCCAGCGCTCCGGACAAAGGGAAAATTTATGGCTACACCTTC; CDR3aa: CASAPDKGKIYGYTF
abundance: NA; j_gene: TRBJ1-2; d_gene: NA; len: 16; v_gene: TRBV28; CDR3nt: TGTGCCAGCAGTTTGCCATCACAGGGATCGAGCTATGGCTACACCTTC; CDR3aa: CASSLPSQGSSYGYTF
abundance: NA; j_gene: TRBJ2-4; d_gene: NA; len: 17; v_gene: TRBV7-8; CDR3nt: TGTGCCAGCAGCTTAGTCGGCTCCATACTAGCCAAAAACATTCAGTACTTC; CDR3aa: CASSLVGSILAKNIQYF
abundance: NA; j_gene: TRBJ2-1; d_gene: TRBD2; len: 14; v_gene: TRBV7-9; CDR3nt: TGTGCCAGCAGCTACTCGGGGGGTTACAATGAGCAGTTCTTC; CDR3aa: CASSYSGGYNEQFF
abundance: NA; j_gene: TRBJ2-1; d_gene: NA; len: 15; v_gene: TRBV28; CDR3nt: TGTGCCAGCAGTTCACTCCAATTTAAGTACAATGAGCAGTTCTTC; CDR3aa: CASSSLQFKYNEQFF
abundance: NA; j_gene: TRBJ1-2; d_gene: NA; len: 14; v_gene: TRBV28; CDR3nt: TGTGCCAGCGGGTATTCGACTAACCCCCGTGGCTACACCTTC; CDR3aa: CASGYSTNPRGYTF
abundance: NA; j_gene: TRBJ1-1; d_gene: NA; len: 16; v_gene: TRBV7-8; CDR3nt: TGTGCCAGCAGCTTCGCGCGTCTGGGGCAAGACGTTGAAGCTTTCTTT; CDR3aa: CASSFARLGQDVEAFF
abundance: once; j_gene: TRBJ1-2; d_gene: NA; len: 18; v_gene: TRBV7-9; CDR3nt: TGTGCCAGCAGCTGGCAGGGGCCCGGGAGCCGATATAACTATGGCTACACCTTC; CDR3aa: CASSWQGPGSRYNYGYTF
abundance: NA; j_gene: TRBJ2-7; d_gene: NA; len: 12; v_gene: TRBV7-9; CDR3nt: TGTGCCAGCAGTCCTTCGACCCTCGAGCAGTACTTC; CDR3aa: CASSPSTLEQYF
abundance: NA; j_gene: TRBJ2-5; d_gene: TRBD2; len: 16; v_gene: TRBV7-3; CDR3nt: TGTGCCAGCAGCTTGGTTGCTGCGGGAGGACCCGAGACCCAGTACTTC; CDR3aa: CASSLVAAGGPETQYF
abundance: NA; j_gene: TRBJ1-2; d_gene: NA; len: 14; v_gene: TRBV2; CDR3nt: TGTGCCAGCAGTGACAGGGTTCAGAGTCAGGGCTACACCTTC; CDR3aa: CASSDRVQSQGYTF
abundance: NA; j_gene: TRBJ1-4; d_gene: NA; len: 16; v_gene: TRBV9; CDR3nt: TGTGCCAGCAGCCGAGAACAGGGAAAGGGGAATGAAAAACTGTTTTTT; CDR3aa: CASSREQGKGNEKLFF
abundance: NA; j_gene: TRBJ2-7; d_gene: NA; len: 15; v_gene: TRBV5-1; CDR3nt: TGCGCCAGCAGCTTAGGCGGGGAGACTCTATACGAGCAGTACTTC; CDR3aa: CASSLGGETLYEQYF
abundance: NA; j_gene: TRBJ2-3; d_gene: TRBD1; len: 14; v_gene: TRBV5-1; CDR3nt: TGCGCCAGCAGCCGAGGGGGCGAGAAGGATACGCAGTATTTT; CDR3aa: CASSRGGEKDTQYF
abundance: NA; j_gene: TRBJ1-1; d_gene: NA; len: 15; v_gene: TRBV5-6; CDR3nt: TGTGCCAGCAGCTGGCGGACAGAGATGAACACTGAAGCTTTCTTT; CDR3aa: CASSWRTEMNTEAFF
abundance: NA; j_gene: TRBJ2-3; d_gene: NA; len: 15; v_gene: TRBV4-2; CDR3nt: TGTGCCAGCACCCTGGAGGGTTATGGCACAGATACGCAGTATTTT; CDR3aa: CASTLEGYGTDTQYF
abundance: NA; j_gene: TRBJ1-1; d_gene: NA; len: 13; v_gene: TRBV10-3; CDR3nt: TGTGCCATCAGCTCCGGACGGGACACTGAAGCTTTCTTT; CDR3aa: CAISSGRDTEAFF
abundance: NA; j_gene: TRBJ2-3; d_gene: NA; len: 16; v_gene: TRBV7-9; CDR3nt: TGTGCCAGCAGCCAGAGAGGGCCCTCCCCGGGAGATACGCAGTATTTT; CDR3aa: CASSQRGPSPGDTQYF
abundance: NA; j_gene: TRBJ1-1; d_gene: NA; len: 13; v_gene: TRBV29-1; CDR3nt: TGCAGCGTTGAAACGTCCCGGGCAGGCGAAGCTTTCTTT; CDR3aa: CSVETSRAGEAFF